This is a list of T cell receptor beta chains from one sample in a study of cytomegalovirus exposure and HLA in healthy donors. Clones were sequenced by immunoSEQ multiplex PCR, and TCRdb holds only the in-frame ones, with some missing. Altogether almost 65,000 clones are present, under 80% being singletons, with the ten largest covering approximately 4.7%. Material for sequencing was PBMCs. These receptors were taken from a male donor in good health and CMV-seropositive. CDR3s include the opening cysteine and the closing phenylalanine or tryptophan. Each record gives: D gene, J gene, V gene, clone size, CDR3 DNA, CDR3 protein. The D gene is left open where the match is weak. Only some rows state a clone size, as once, few, many or a class for expanded clones.

. TRBJ2-5 TRBV7-3 . TGTGCCAGCAGCTCGGACACGGGGGAGCAGTACTTC CASSSDTGEQYF
. TRBJ2-2 TRBV10-1 . TGCGCCAGCAGTGAGGGGGAGGTCGGGCAGGGGGACACCGGGGAGCTGTTTTTT CASSEGEVGQGDTGELFF
. TRBJ1-1 TRBV5-4 . TGTGCCAGCAGCTTAGAGGGGAACACTGAAGCTTTCTTT CASSLEGNTEAFF
. TRBJ2-1 TRBV4-1 . TGCGCCAGCAGCCAAGATAGTTTTCGGCATCGGGGTCTACTCATCCCCAATGAGCAGTTCTTC CASSQDSFRHRGLLIPNEQFF
TRBD1 TRBJ2-1 TRBV7-3 . TGTGCCAGCAGCCCGACAGGGGCTACACCGTACAATGAGCAGTTCTTC CASSPTGATPYNEQFF
. TRBJ1-1 TRBV14 . TGTGCCAGCAGCCAATTCCACGTTAGTGAAGCTTTCTTT CASSQFHVSEAFF
TRBD1 TRBJ2-7 TRBV28 . TGTGCCAGCAGTTTACCCGGACAGGGTGGGTACGAGCAGTACTTC CASSLPGQGGYEQYF
TRBD2 TRBJ2-1 TRBV9 . TGTGCCAGCGCGACCGGGACTAGCACCTACAATGAGCAGTTCTTC CASATGTSTYNEQFF
TRBD1 TRBJ2-7 TRBV11-2 . TGTGCCAGCAGCAACCGAAGGGGACAGATGGGGGAGCAGTACTTC CASSNRRGQMGEQYF
TRBD1 TRBJ1-4 TRBV9 few TGTGCCAGCAGCGTAGGAGCCCAGGGGGGTGAAAAACTGTTTTTT CASSVGAQGGEKLFF
. TRBJ1-5 TRBV28 . TGTGCCAGCAGTTTAACAGGGAGTAGACAGCCCCAGCATTTT CASSLTGSRQPQHF
. TRBJ1-2 TRBV30 . TGTGCCTGGAGTTTCAGGATTGGAACTAACTATGGCTACACCTTC CAWSFRIGTNYGYTF
. TRBJ1-2 TRBV5-1 . TGCGCCAGCAGCGCGGACAGTAACTATGGCTACACCTTC CASSADSNYGYTF
. TRBJ1-5 TRBV2 few TGTGCCGCCCACAGGGATAGCAATCAGCCCCAGCATTTT CAAHRDSNQPQHF
TRBD1 TRBJ1-2 TRBV28 few TGTGCCAGCAGCCTTACACAGGGGGGCTATGGCTACACCTTC CASSLTQGGYGYTF
TRBD2 TRBJ2-7 TRBV27 . TGTGCCAGCAGTTTAGCGGGGGGGCTCGAGCAGTACTTC CASSLAGGLEQYF
. TRBJ1-6 TRBV30 . TGTGCCTGCATGGGGGGCTCCTATAATTCACCCCTCCACTTT CACMGGSYNSPLHF
. TRBJ1-1 TRBV9 . TGTGCCAGCAGCGTAGAGGGGTTGAACACTGAAGCTTTCTTT CASSVEGLNTEAFF
TRBD1 TRBJ2-7 TRBV2 . TGTGCCAGTATGAACGGACAGGGTCCTTACGAGCAGTACTTC CASMNGQGPYEQYF
TRBD1 TRBJ2-7 TRBV18 . TGTGCCAGCTCACCGGGGACAGGACCCTACGAGCAGTACTTC CASSPGTGPYEQYF
TRBD2 TRBJ2-2 TRBV28 . TGTGCCAGCAGTCGGACTAGCGGGGGGCCGGGGACCGGGGAGCTGTTTTTT CASSRTSGGPGTGELFF
. TRBJ1-3 TRBV5-1 few TGCGCCAGCAGCTCTCAGGGCAGCGTCTCTGGAAACACCATATATTTT CASSSQGSVSGNTIYF
TRBD2 TRBJ2-3 TRBV9 . TGTGCCAGCAGCCCCCTATTGGGGGGGGGACGAAGCACAGATACGCAGTATTTT CASSPLLGGGRSTDTQYF
. TRBJ2-5 TRBV5-6 . TGTGCCAGCAGCTGGAGACTCAGGGGAGGGGAAGAGACCCAGTACTTC CASSWRLRGGEETQYF
TRBD1 TRBJ2-2 TRBV4-3 once TGCGCCAGCAGCCAAGTGGTAGAGGGGGCGGGCGGGGAGCTGTTTTTT CASSQVVEGAGGELFF
. TRBJ1-3 TRBV5-1 . TGCGCCAGCAGCCAGTCCGGGACACCTGGAAACACCATATATTTT CASSQSGTPGNTIYF
. TRBJ1-2 TRBV28 . TGTGCCAGCAGCCCCGTTCAGAACTATGGCTACACCTTC CASSPVQNYGYTF
. TRBJ1-1 TRBV11-3 . TGTGCCAGCAGTACAGGGTTAAGTACTGAAGCTTTCTTT CASSTGLSTEAFF
. TRBJ1-5 TRBV10-3 . TGTGCCATCAGTGGACAGTGGGACAATCAGCCCCAGCATTTT CAISGQWDNQPQHF
TRBD2 TRBJ2-5 TRBV7-2 . TGTGCCAGCAGCTTAAATTTTCAGCGGGGGCACGAAGAGACCCAGTACTTC CASSLNFQRGHEETQYF
. TRBJ1-2 TRBV7-9 few TGTGCCAGCAGCTTAACTACGGAGGTCTACACCTTC CASSLTTEVYTF
. TRBJ1-6 TRBV30 . TGTGCCTGGAGAAAACAGGCTAATTCACCCCTCCACTTT CAWRKQANSPLHF
TRBD1 TRBJ1-6 TRBV14 . TGTGCCAGCAGCCAATTCAACAGGGGATATTCACCCCTCCACTTT CASSQFNRGYSPLHF
. TRBJ2-7 TRBV19 . TGTGCCAGTAAAGGGGCAGCATGGTCCTACGAGCAGTACTTC CASKGAAWSYEQYF
TRBD1 TRBJ2-7 TRBV5-1 . TGCGCCAGCAGCCCGGGACAGGGCGCCTTTTACGAGCAGTACTTC CASSPGQGAFYEQYF
TRBD1 TRBJ2-7 TRBV19 . TGTGCCAGTAGTCCCTCGACAGGGGGCGAGCAGTACTTC CASSPSTGGEQYF
TRBD1 TRBJ2-1 TRBV19 . TGTGCCAGTAGTAGAACCAGGGGGAACAATGAGCAGTTCTTC CASSRTRGNNEQFF
. TRBJ1-2 TRBV10-3 . TGTGCCATCAGTGAGCCGGACAGCCTAATCACCTATGGCTACACCTTC CAISEPDSLITYGYTF
. TRBJ2-1 TRBV4-2 . TGTGCCAGCAGCCAAGATGACGGGGAAGCTTACAATGAGCAGTTCTTC CASSQDDGEAYNEQFF
TRBD2 TRBJ2-7 TRBV7-8 . TGTGCCAGCAGCCGAGGGGCCGGTACTAGCGGGGGGTACTACGAGCAGTACTTC CASSRGAGTSGGYYEQYF
TRBD1 TRBJ2-2 TRBV11-2 once TGTGCCAGCAGTCGAACGACAGGGGCGAACACCGGGGAGCTGTTTTTT CASSRTTGANTGELFF
TRBD1 TRBJ1-4 TRBV7-2 . TGTGCCAGCAGCCACGGGACAGGGGAGGAAAAACTGTTTTTT CASSHGTGEEKLFF
TRBD1 TRBJ2-6 TRBV6-5 few TGTGCCAGCAAGCAGGGGGTCTCTGGGGCCAACGTCCTGACTTTC CASKQGVSGANVLTF
. TRBJ1-2 TRBV5-6 . TGTGCCAGCCGCACAGGGACCGCGAACTATGGCTACACCTTC CASRTGTANYGYTF
TRBD2 TRBJ2-3 TRBV30 few TGTGCCTGGGAAAAGGGACTAGTGGTTTCTGCCGATACGCAGTATTTT CAWEKGLVVSADTQYF
. TRBJ1-5 TRBV28 . TGTGCCAGCATTGCCGGGGGGGGCAGGACCTATAGCAATCAGCCCCAGCATTTT CASIAGGGRTYSNQPQHF
. TRBJ2-4 TRBV5-1 . TGCGCCAGCAGCTTGGGGACGGGGTTGGCCAAAAACATTCAGTACTTC CASSLGTGLAKNIQYF
TRBD2 TRBJ2-7 TRBV4-2 . TGTGCCAGCAGCCGGTCGGTGGCCAGCGGGGGGGCCGAGCAGTACTTC CASSRSVASGGAEQYF
TRBD1 TRBJ1-6 TRBV27 . TGTGCCAGCAGTATACCGGGACAGAATTCACCCCTCCACTTT CASSIPGQNSPLHF
TRBD1 TRBJ2-5 TRBV7-8 . TGTGCCAGCAGCGCGAACAGGGGGCGGGATAAAGAGACCCAGTACTTC CASSANRGRDKETQYF
TRBD1 TRBJ2-5 TRBV6-1 few TGTGCCAGCAGTCGTACAGGGGACCAAGAGACCCAGTACTTC CASSRTGDQETQYF
. TRBJ2-2 TRBV5-1 . TGCGCCAGCACCCAGAGGCGGGTCGGCGGGAACACCGGGGAGCTGTTTTTT CASTQRRVGGNTGELFF
TRBD1 TRBJ2-1 TRBV4-3 . TGCGCCAGCAGCCAAGGGACAGGGGAGACGGATGAGCAGTTCTTC CASSQGTGETDEQFF
. TRBJ2-7 TRBV4-1 once TGCGCCAGCAGCCAAGGGTACCAGGTCTCCTACGAGCAGTACTTC CASSQGYQVSYEQYF
TRBD2 TRBJ2-5 TRBV30 . TGTGCCTGGAGTTCCATCCAGAGACTAGCCCACCAAGAGACCCAGTACTTC CAWSSIQRLAHQETQYF
TRBD1 TRBJ2-1 TRBV4-2 . TGTGCCAGCAGCCATTCAGGGGGAAGGGACAATGAGCAGTTCTTC CASSHSGGRDNEQFF
TRBD2 TRBJ2-5 TRBV9 . TGTGCCAGCAGCGAGGGGACTTCTCCGGGGGGGACCCAGTACTTC CASSEGTSPGGTQYF
. TRBJ1-2 TRBV6-5 few TGTGCCAGCAGTTATGGGGGGACGGGCAACTATGGCTACACCTTC CASSYGGTGNYGYTF
. TRBJ2-3 TRBV11-2 few TGTGCCAGCAGCGTTATTTTTAGCACAGATACGCAGTATTTT CASSVIFSTDTQYF